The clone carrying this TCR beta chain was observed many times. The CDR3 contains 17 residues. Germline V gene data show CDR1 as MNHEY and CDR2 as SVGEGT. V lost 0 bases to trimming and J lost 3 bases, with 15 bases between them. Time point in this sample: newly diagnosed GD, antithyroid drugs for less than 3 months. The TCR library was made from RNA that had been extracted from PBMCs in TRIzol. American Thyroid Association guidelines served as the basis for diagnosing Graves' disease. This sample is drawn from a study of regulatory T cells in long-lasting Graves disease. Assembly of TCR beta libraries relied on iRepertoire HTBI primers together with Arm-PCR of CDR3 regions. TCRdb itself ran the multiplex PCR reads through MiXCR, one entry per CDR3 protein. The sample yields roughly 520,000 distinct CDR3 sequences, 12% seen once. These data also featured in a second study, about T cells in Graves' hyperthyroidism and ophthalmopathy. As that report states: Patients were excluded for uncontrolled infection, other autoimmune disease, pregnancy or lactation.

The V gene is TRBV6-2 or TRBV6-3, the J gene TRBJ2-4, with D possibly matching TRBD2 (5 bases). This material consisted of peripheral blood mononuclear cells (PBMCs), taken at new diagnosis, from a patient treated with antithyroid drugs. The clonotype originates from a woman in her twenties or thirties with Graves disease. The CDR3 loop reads CASSYSLGWGDKNIQYF. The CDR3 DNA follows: TGTGCCAGCAGTTACTCGCTCGGGTGGGGAGACAAAAACATTCAGTACTTC.